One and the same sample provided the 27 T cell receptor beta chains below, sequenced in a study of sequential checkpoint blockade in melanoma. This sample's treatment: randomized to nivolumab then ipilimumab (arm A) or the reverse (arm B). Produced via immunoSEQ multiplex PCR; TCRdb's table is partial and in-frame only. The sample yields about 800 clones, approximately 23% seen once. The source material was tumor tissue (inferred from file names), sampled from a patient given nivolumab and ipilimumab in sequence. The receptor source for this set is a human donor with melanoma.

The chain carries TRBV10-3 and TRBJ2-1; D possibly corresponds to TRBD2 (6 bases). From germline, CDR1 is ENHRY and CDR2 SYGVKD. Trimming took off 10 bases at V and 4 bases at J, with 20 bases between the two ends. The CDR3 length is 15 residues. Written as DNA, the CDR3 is TGTGCCAGGCCATCTAGCGCTTCGGCTTACAATGAGCAGTTCTTC. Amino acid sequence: CARPSSASAYNEQFF.

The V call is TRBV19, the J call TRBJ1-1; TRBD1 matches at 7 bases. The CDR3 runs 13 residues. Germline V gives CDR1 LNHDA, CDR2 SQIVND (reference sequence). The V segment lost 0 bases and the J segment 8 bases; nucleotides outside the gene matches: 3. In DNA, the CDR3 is TGTGCCAGTAGTATAGACAGGGGGACCGAAGCTTTCTTT. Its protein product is CASSIDRGTEAFF.

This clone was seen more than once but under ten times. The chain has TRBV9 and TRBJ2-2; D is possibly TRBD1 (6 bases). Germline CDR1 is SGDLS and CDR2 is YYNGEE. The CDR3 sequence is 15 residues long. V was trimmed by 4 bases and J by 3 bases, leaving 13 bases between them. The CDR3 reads CASSPTAGDTGELFF. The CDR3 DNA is TGTGCCAGCAGCCCCACGGCAGGGGACACCGGGGAGCTGTTTTTT.

CDR3 DNA sequence: TGTGCCAGCAGTTGGTCGACTGGATCCTACGAGCAGTACTTC. It translates to CASSWSTGSYEQYF. This chain uses TRBV6-8 with TRBJ2-7, with D unresolved. V was clipped by 4 bases and J by 1 base, with 11 bases between them. The length of the CDR3 is 14 residues. Germline-derived CDR1 and CDR2 are MNHGY and SAAAGT.

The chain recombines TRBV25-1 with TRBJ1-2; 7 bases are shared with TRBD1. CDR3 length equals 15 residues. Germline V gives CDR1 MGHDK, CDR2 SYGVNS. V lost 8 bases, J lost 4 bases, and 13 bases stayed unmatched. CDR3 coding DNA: TGTGCCAGCGGAGATAAGACCGGGACAGCCTATGGCTACACCTTC. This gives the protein CASGDKTGTAYGYTF.

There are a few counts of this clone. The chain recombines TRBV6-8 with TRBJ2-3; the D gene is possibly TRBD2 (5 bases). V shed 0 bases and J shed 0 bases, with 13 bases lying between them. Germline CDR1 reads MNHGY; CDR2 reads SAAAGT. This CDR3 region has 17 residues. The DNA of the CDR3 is TGTGCCAGCAGTTACTCGAGGGCAGGTAGTAGCACAGATACGCAGTATTTT. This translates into CASSYSRAGSSTDTQYF.

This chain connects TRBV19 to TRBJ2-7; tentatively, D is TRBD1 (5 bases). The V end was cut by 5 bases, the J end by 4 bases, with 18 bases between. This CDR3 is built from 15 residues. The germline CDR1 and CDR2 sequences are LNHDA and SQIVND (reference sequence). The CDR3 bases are TGTGCCAGTAGTGGGGTCGAAACAGGAGATTACGAGCAGTACTTC. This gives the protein CASSGVETGDYEQYF.

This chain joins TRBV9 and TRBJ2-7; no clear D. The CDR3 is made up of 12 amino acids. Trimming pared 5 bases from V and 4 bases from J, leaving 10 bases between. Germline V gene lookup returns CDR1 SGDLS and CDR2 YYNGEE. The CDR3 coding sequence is TGTGCCAGCAGAATAAATGAGTACGAGCAGTACTTC. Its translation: CASRINEYEQYF.

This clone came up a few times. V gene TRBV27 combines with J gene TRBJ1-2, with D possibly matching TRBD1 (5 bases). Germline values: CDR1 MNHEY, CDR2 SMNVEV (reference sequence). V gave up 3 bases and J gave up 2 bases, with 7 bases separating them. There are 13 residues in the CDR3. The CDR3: CASSFEGNYGYTF. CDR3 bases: TGTGCCAGCAGTTTCGAGGGGAACTATGGCTACACCTTC.

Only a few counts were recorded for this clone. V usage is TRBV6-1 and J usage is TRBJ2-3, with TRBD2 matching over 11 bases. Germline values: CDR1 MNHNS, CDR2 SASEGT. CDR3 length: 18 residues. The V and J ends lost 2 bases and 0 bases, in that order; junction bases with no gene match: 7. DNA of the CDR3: TGTGCCAGCAGTGAAAGGGCTAGCGGGGGGCCCAGCACAGATACGCAGTATTTT. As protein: CASSERASGGPSTDTQYF.

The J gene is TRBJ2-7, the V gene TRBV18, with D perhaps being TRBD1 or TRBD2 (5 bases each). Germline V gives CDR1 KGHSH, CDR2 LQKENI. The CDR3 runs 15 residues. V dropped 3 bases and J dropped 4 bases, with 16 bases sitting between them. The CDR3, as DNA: TGTGCCAGCTCACCCGCGGTCGGGACCCTTTACGAGCAGTACTTC. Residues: CASSPAVGTLYEQYF. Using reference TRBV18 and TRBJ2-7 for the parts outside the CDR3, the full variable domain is NAGVMQNPRHLVRRRGQEARLRCSPMKGHSHVYWYRQLPEEGLKFMVYLQKENIIDESGMPKERFSAEFPKEGPSILRIQQVVRGDSAAYFCASSPAVGTLYEQYFGPGTRLTVT.

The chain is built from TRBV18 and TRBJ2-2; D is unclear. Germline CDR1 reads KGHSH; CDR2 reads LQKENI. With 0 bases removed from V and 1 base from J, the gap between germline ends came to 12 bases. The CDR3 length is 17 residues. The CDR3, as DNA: TGTGCCAGCTCACCACCTGGGCGGATCCTGAACACCGGGGAGCTGTTTTTT. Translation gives CASSPPGRILNTGELFF.

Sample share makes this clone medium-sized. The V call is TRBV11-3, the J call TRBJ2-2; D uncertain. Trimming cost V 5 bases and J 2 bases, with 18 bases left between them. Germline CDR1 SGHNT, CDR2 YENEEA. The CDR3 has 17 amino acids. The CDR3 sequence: CASSLTRRLLNTGELFF. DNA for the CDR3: TGTGCCAGCAGCCTGACCCGGAGACTCCTTAACACCGGGGAGCTGTTTTTT.

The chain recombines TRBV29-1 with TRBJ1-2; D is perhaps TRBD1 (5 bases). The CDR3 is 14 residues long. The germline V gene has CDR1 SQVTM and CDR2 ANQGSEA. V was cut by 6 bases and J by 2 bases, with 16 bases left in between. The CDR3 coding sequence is TGCAGCGTCGTCCCCGGCGGGGGGAACTATGGCTACACCTTC. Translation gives CSVVPGGGNYGYTF. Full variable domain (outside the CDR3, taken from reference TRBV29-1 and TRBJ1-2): SAVISQKPSRDICQRGTSLTIQCQVDSQVTMMFWYRQQPGQSLTLIATANQGSEATYESGFVIDKFPISRPNLTFSTLTVSNMSPEDSSIYLCSVVPGGGNYGYTFGSGTRLTVV.

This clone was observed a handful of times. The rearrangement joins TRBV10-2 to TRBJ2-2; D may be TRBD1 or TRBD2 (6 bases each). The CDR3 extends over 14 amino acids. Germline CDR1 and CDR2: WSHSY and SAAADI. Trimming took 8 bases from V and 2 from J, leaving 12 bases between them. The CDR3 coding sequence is TGCGCCAGCCGAGAGGGGGGAAACACCGGGGAGCTGTTTTTT. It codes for CASREGGNTGELFF.

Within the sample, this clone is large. The CDR3 is CASSYSNGGTEQFF. Written as DNA, the CDR3 is TGTGCCAGCAGTTACTCGAATGGGGGAACTGAGCAGTTCTTC. The chain uses TRBV6-8 and TRBJ2-1; D may be TRBD1 or TRBD2 (5 bases each). This CDR3 spans 14 amino acids. V was trimmed by 0 bases and J by 9 bases, leaving 12 bases between them. Germline V lookup: CDR1 MNHGY, CDR2 SAAAGT.

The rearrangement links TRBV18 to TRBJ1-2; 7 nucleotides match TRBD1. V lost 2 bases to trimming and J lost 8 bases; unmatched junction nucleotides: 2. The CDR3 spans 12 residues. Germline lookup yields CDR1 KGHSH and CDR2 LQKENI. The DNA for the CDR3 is TGTGCCAGCTCACCAGACAGGGCAGGCTACACCTTC. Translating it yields CASSPDRAGYTF.

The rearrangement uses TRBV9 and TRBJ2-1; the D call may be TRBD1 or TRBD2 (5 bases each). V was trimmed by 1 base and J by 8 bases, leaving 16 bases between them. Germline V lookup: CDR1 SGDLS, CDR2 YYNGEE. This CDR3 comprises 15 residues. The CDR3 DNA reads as TGTGCCAGCAGCGTAAGGGACGGCTTTTTGGATGAGCAGTTCTTC. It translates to CASSVRDGFLDEQFF.

The CDR3 spells CASSYGGQPGELFF. The CDR3 DNA sequence: TGTGCCAGCAGTTACGGGGGCCAACCCGGGGAGCTGTTTTTT. This chain joins TRBV6-8 and TRBJ2-2, with D possibly matching TRBD1 (6 bases). CDR1 and CDR2 from the germline V gene are MNHGY and SAAAGT. The CDR3 extends over 14 amino acids. V was clipped by 2 bases and J by 6 bases, with 10 bases between them.

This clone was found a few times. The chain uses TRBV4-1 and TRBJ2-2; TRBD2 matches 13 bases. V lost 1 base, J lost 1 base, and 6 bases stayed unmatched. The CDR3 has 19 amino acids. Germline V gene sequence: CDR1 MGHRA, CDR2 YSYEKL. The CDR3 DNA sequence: TGCGCCAGCAGCCAAGTGGTTAGACTAGCGGGGGGGAACACCGGGGAGCTGTTTTTT. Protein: CASSQVVRLAGGNTGELFF.

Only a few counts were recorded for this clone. CDR3 loop: CASSLRVGDTQYF. The CDR3 region has the DNA TGTGCCAGTAGTCTCCGGGTTGGAGATACGCAGTATTTT. The chain combines TRBV19 with TRBJ2-3; unclear D gene. The CDR3 contains 13 residues. Germline loops: CDR1 LNHDA, CDR2 SQIVND (reference sequence). The germline V and J ends were trimmed by 5 bases and 5 bases, with 11 bases remaining between them.

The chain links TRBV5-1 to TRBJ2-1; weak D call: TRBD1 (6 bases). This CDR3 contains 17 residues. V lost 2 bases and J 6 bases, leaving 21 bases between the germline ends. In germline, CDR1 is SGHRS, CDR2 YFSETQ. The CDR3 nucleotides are TGCGCCAGCAGCTTTTCGCCAGGGGCGGCGATCGGCAATGAGCAGTTCTTC. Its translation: CASSFSPGAAIGNEQFF.

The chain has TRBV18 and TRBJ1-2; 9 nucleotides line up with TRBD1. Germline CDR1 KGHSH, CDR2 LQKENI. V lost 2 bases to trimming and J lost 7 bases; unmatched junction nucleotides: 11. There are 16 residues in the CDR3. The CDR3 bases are TGTGCCAGCTCACCAGACAGGGGGTGGAGATATGGTGGCTACACCTTC. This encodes CASSPDRGWRYGGYTF.

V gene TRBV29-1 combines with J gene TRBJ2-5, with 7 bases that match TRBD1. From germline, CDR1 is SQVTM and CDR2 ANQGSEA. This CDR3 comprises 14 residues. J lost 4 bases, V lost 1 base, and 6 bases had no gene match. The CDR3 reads CSVEGQGVGETQYF. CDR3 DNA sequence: TGCAGCGTTGAAGGACAGGGCGTAGGAGAGACCCAGTACTTC.

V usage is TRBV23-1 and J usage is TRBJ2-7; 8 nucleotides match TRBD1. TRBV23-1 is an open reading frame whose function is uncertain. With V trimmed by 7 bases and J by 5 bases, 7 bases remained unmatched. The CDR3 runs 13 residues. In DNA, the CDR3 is TGCGCCAGCAACCCCGGACAGGGTAACGAGCAGTACTTC. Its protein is CASNPGQGNEQYF.

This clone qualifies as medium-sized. DNA for the CDR3: TGTGCCAGCAGCCCACTCGTGTCTAACAACAACTATGGCTACACCTTC. As protein: CASSPLVSNNNYGYTF. The chain employs TRBV11-3 and TRBJ1-2; D gene unclear. The CDR3 has 16 amino acids. Germline CDR1 is SGHNT and CDR2 is YENEEA. The V and J ends lost 5 bases and 2 bases respectively, with 18 bases between them. Full variable domain (remainder filled in from reference TRBV11-3 and TRBJ1-2): EAGVVQSPRYKIIEKKQPVAFWCNPISGHNTLYWYLQNLGQGPELLIRYENEEAVDDSQLPKDRFSAERLKGVDSTLKIQPAELGDSAVYLCASSPLVSNNNYGYTFGSGTRLTVV.

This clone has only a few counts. CDR3 coding DNA: TGTGCCAGCACCATCGACACCAACTATGGCTACACCTTC. It is translated as CASTIDTNYGYTF. V is TRBV6-8 and J is TRBJ1-2, with unresolved D. The germline V and J ends were trimmed by 7 bases and 2 bases, with 11 bases remaining between them. Germline loops: CDR1 MNHGY, CDR2 SAAAGT. The CDR3 has 13 residues.